This T cell receptor (beta chain) was retrieved from a study of blood T cells in healthy people across ages. Study-level results: Both higher diversity and more naive CD4+ cells marked long-lived donors when set against aged donors.

With a J-beta primer mix and a sample-barcoded 5' primer, a second PCR ran about 6 to 11 cycles. A single record per CDR3 protein comes from TCRdb applying MiXCR to the 5' RACE reads. The sample carries around 780,000 distinct CDR3 sequences, 45% to 70% recorded once. The CDR3 spans 15 residues. Germline V CDR1 and CDR2: MNHEY, SMNVEV (reference sequence). Worth noting for this clonotype: Antigen specificity is unknown.

Material: blood. The receptor was isolated from a man aged 35 to 55 in good health. The chain links TRBV27 to TRBJ2-4; no clear D. With the DNA end fitting TRBJ2-5 better, the J assignment may be wrong. CDR3 nucleotide sequence: TGTGCCAGCAGTCCTGACACATCCTACCAAGAGACCCAGTACTTC. Its protein is CASSPDTSYQETQYF.